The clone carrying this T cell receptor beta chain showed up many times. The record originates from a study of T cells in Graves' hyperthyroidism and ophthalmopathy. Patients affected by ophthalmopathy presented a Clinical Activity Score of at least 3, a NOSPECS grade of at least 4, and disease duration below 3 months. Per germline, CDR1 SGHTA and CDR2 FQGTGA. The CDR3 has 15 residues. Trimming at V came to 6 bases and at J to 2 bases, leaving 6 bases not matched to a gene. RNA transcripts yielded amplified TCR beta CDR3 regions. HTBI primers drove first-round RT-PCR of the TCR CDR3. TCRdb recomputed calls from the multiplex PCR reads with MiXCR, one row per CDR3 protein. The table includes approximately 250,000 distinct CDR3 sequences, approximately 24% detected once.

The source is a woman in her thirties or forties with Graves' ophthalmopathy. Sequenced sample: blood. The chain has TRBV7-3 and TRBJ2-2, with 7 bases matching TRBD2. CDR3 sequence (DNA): TGTGCCAGCAGTCGCGGGAGCTTAAACACCGGGGAGCTGTTTTTT. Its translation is CASSRGSLNTGELFF.